The 31 T cell receptor beta chains given below trace back to one sample, sequenced in a study of blood T cell repertoires in COVID-19. Method: immunoSEQ multiplex PCR; TCRdb's copy keeps in-frame clones and lacks some. The repertoire holds roughly 280,000 clones, 75% to 95% seen once, with about 3% in the top ten. Sequencing was performed on PBMCs or T cells enriched from blood (not recorded which). The receptors here all came from a man in his forties who had been exposed to COVID-19.

The chain combines TRBV30 with TRBJ1-1; D unclear. Looked up from germline, CDR1 is GTSNPN and CDR2 is SVGIG (reference sequence). V was shortened by 6 bases and J by 3 bases, with 8 bases between the two germline ends. The CDR3 length is 11 residues. The CDR3 region is CACAGYTEAFF. CDR3 in DNA: TGTGCCTGCGCAGGTTACACTGAAGCTTTCTTT.

The chain recombines TRBV30 with TRBJ1-1; possible D gene TRBD1, 6 bases. This CDR3 comprises 14 residues. Germline V gene data show CDR1 as GTSNPN and CDR2 as SVGIG (reference sequence). V was cut by 2 bases and J by 4 bases, with 14 bases left in between. CDR3 in amino acids: CAWSLGAPGTEAFF. CDR3 in DNA: TGTGCCTGGAGTTTGGGGGCGCCTGGCACTGAAGCTTTCTTT.

This chain uses TRBV25-1 with TRBJ2-1; maybe TRBD2 (6 bases). Germline CDR1 is MGHDK and CDR2 is SYGVNS. The germline V and J ends were trimmed by 4 bases and 2 bases, with 12 bases remaining between them. The CDR3 contains 15 residues. The CDR3 loop reads CASSARGITYNEQFF. CDR3 sequence (DNA): TGTGCCAGCAGTGCGCGGGGCATCACCTACAATGAGCAGTTCTTC.

The chain carries TRBV18 and TRBJ2-5; 10 bases agree with TRBD2. The germline V gene encodes CDR1 KGHSH and CDR2 LQKENI. This CDR3 comprises 16 residues. With V trimmed by 0 bases and J by 5 bases, 6 bases remained unmatched. The CDR3 loop is CASSPPGTSEGETQYF. Here the CDR3 DNA reads TGTGCCAGCTCACCACCGGGGACTAGCGAGGGTGAGACCCAGTACTTC.

The genes are TRBV28 and TRBJ1-5; the D is unclear. The CDR3 is made up of 17 amino acids. CDR1 MDHEN and CDR2 SYDVKM come from the germline V gene. The ends were cut back, 2 bases at V and 4 bases at J, with 18 bases in the middle. Written as DNA, the CDR3 is TGTGCCAGCAGTTTAGGGAGGGATTCGGCTCGGAATCAGCCCCAGCATTTT. Its translation is CASSLGRDSARNQPQHF.

V and J are TRBV18 and TRBJ2-7; unclear D gene. The germline V and J ends were trimmed by 5 bases and 0 bases, with 14 bases remaining between them. CDR3 length: 15 amino acids. Germline CDR1 KGHSH, CDR2 LQKENI. Here the CDR3 reads CASSATTESSYEQYF. The DNA of the CDR3 is TGTGCCAGCTCAGCCACTACGGAAAGCTCCTACGAGCAGTACTTC.

This chain joins TRBV18 and TRBJ1-5; 7 bases line up with TRBD1. V shed 3 bases and J 6 bases; nucleotides not matched to a gene: 5. The CDR3 is 14 residues long. CDR1 and CDR2 (germline): KGHSH, LQKENI. CDR3 bases: TGTGCCAGCTCACCTGGGGACAGACCTCAGCCCCAGCATTTT. This codes for CASSPGDRPQPQHF.

The J gene is TRBJ2-3, the V gene TRBV11-1, with a possible D match to TRBD2 (6 bases). Germline V gives CDR1 SGHAT, CDR2 FQDESV (reference sequence). This CDR3 region has 16 residues. Trimming left V 0 bases short and J 0 bases short, with 10 bases between. The CDR3 reads CASSLASGGSTDTQYF. CDR3 bases: TGTGCCAGCAGCTTAGCTAGCGGAGGGAGCACAGATACGCAGTATTTT.

The chain couples TRBV24-1 to TRBJ2-2, with a tentative D call TRBD2 (7 bases). The CDR3 contains 14 residues. Germline loops: CDR1 KGHDR, CDR2 SFDVKD. V was shortened by 7 bases and J by 6 bases, with 14 bases between the two germline ends. CDR3 protein: CATSGGQVAGELFF. CDR3 DNA sequence: TGTGCCACCAGCGGGGGGCAGGTGGCCGGGGAGCTGTTTTTT.

V and J are TRBV5-4 and TRBJ1-2, with D possibly being TRBD1 (5 bases). Trimming took 1 base from V and 8 from J, leaving 18 bases between them. The germline V gene has CDR1 SGHNT and CDR2 YYREEE (reference sequence). CDR3 length: 15 amino acids. CDR3 nucleotide sequence: TGTGCCAGCAGCTTGCAAGGGGAGGTCTGGAACGGCTACACCTTC. As protein: CASSLQGEVWNGYTF. Full variable domain (missing parts from reference TRBV5-4 and TRBJ1-2): ETGVTQSPTHLIKTRGQQVTLRCSSQSGHNTVSWYQQALGQGPQFIFQYYREEENGRGNFPPRFSGLQFPNYSSELNVNALELDDSALYLCASSLQGEVWNGYTFGSGTRLTVV.

The chain recombines TRBV11-3 with TRBJ1-4, with D possibly matching TRBD1 (6 bases). Trimming pared 5 bases from V and 3 bases from J, leaving 10 bases between. Looked up from germline, CDR1 is SGHNT and CDR2 is YENEEA. The CDR3 is 14 amino acids. The DNA for the CDR3 is TGTGCCAGCAGCCTACAGGGCCCTAATGAAAAACTGTTTTTT. Translating gives CASSLQGPNEKLFF.

The V gene is TRBV28, the J gene TRBJ2-2; TRBD1 might be the D (5 bases). Germline CDR1 and CDR2: MDHEN and SYDVKM. This CDR3 has 12 residues. V was trimmed by 8 bases and J by 6 bases, leaving 10 bases between them. The CDR3 DNA reads as TGTGCCAGCCTCACAGGCGCCGGGGAGCTGTTTTTT. Protein sequence: CASLTGAGELFF.

The chain links TRBV25-1 to TRBJ2-1, with TRBD2 identical over 9 bases. Germline CDR1 reads MGHDK; CDR2 reads SYGVNS. The V and J ends lost 2 bases and 12 bases, in that order; junction bases with no gene match: 8. This CDR3 region has 14 residues. For the CDR3, the DNA is TGTGCCAGCAGTGAAGGCAGCGGGAGGCCCTCGCAGTTCTTC. This codes for CASSEGSGRPSQFF. The variable domain in full, with the rest retrieved from reference TRBV25-1 and TRBJ2-1, is EADIYQTPRYLVIGTGKKITLECSQTMGHDKMYWYQQDPGMELHLIHYSYGVNSTEKGDLSSESTVSRIRTEHFPLTLESARPSHTSQYLCASSEGSGRPSQFFGPGTRLTVL.

This clone has only a few counts. The rearrangement uses TRBV4-2 and TRBJ2-7, with 7 positions matching TRBD1. The CDR3 loop spans 14 amino acids. Germline V gene sequence: CDR1 LGHNA, CDR2 YNFKEQ. V was clipped by 1 base and J by 5 bases; unmatched bases: 5. The CDR3: CASSQVGDRDEQYF. The CDR3 coding sequence is TGTGCCAGCAGCCAAGTCGGTGACAGGGACGAGCAGTACTTC.

This clone was seen just once. This rearrangement joins TRBV19 to TRBJ2-7, with TRBD2 identical over 7 bases. Germline trimming cut 6 bases from V and 7 bases from J; bases unmatched to any gene: 9. The CDR3 is 13 residues long. Germline assignment: CDR1 LNHDA and CDR2 SQIVND (reference sequence). CDR3: CASSGRTVGEQYF. CDR3 in DNA: TGTGCCAGTAGCGGGAGGACGGTAGGTGAGCAGTACTTC.

V and J are TRBV4-1 and TRBJ2-6; no reliable D call. The V gene's germline CDR1 is MGHRA and CDR2 YSYEKL. The CDR3 spans 17 residues. V gave up 2 bases and J gave up 0 bases, with 11 bases separating them. The CDR3 nucleotides read TGCGCCAGCAGCCAATTACTACTGATCTCTGGGGCCAACGTCCTGACTTTC. This sequence encodes CASSQLLLISGANVLTF.

This clone was seen more than once but under ten times. CDR3 sequence reads: CAWSATVGNQPQHF. CDR3 nucleotide sequence: TGTGCCTGGAGTGCGACAGTTGGCAATCAGCCCCAGCATTTT. The V and J genes are TRBV30 and TRBJ1-5; D may be TRBD1 (5 bases). V lost 1 base and J lost 2, with 9 bases in between. The CDR3 loop spans 14 amino acids. Germline V gene sequence: CDR1 GTSNPN, CDR2 SVGIG (reference sequence).

The rearrangement links TRBV7-9 to TRBJ2-5; TRBD2 aligns across 8 bases. Germline V gene data show CDR1 as SEHNR and CDR2 as FQNEAQ (reference sequence). Trimming removed 10 bases from V and 1 base from J; junction bases left unmatched: 17. The CDR3 is 17 amino acids. CDR3 nucleotides: TGTGCCATTGTGCTTGGGCTAGCGGGTCGACCCCAAGAGACCCAGTACTTC. Amino acids: CAIVLGLAGRPQETQYF.

The V call is TRBV9, the J call TRBJ1-1; no clear D. This CDR3 comprises 14 residues. Trimming took off 2 bases at V and 4 bases at J, with 12 bases between the two ends. Germline assignment: CDR1 SGDLS and CDR2 YYNGEE. The CDR3 sequence: CASSVGGTGTEAFF. In DNA, the CDR3 is TGTGCCAGCAGCGTCGGTGGTACGGGCACTGAAGCTTTCTTT.

This clone has only one observation. The chain's CDR3 is CAWSRGTVSGYTF. In DNA, the CDR3 is TGTGCCTGGAGCAGGGGCACGGTTTCGGGCTACACCTTC. The V gene is TRBV30, the J gene TRBJ1-2; possibly TRBD1 for D (6 bases). The CDR3 sequence is 13 residues long. Germline values: CDR1 GTSNPN, CDR2 SVGIG (reference sequence). V gave up 3 bases and J gave up 8 bases, with 16 bases separating them.

This chain connects TRBV5-4 to TRBJ1-1, with a tentative D call TRBD1 (6 bases). Trimming took 0 bases from V and 1 from J, leaving 7 bases between them. The CDR3 has 14 residues. Germline V CDR1 and CDR2: SGHNT, YYREEE (reference sequence). The CDR3 sequence is CASSLVGANTEAFF. DNA of the CDR3: TGTGCCAGCAGCTTGGTGGGGGCGAACACTGAAGCTTTCTTT.

The J gene is TRBJ1-2, the V gene TRBV25-1; D not certain. In germline, CDR1 is MGHDK, CDR2 SYGVNS. There are 12 residues in the CDR3. The V end lost 5 bases, the J end lost 8 bases, and 12 bases lay between the germline ends. CDR3 in DNA: TGTGCCAGCAGTAAAGGAGGGATGGGCTACACCTTC. Amino acids: CASSKGGMGYTF.

This chain uses TRBV28 with TRBJ1-2; D is unclear. The V and J ends lost 3 bases and 1 base respectively, with 12 bases between them. Germline V gene lookup returns CDR1 MDHEN and CDR2 SYDVKM. This CDR3 spans 15 amino acids. CDR3 in amino acids: CASSFQHRVNYGYTF. CDR3 in DNA: TGTGCCAGCAGTTTCCAACACCGGGTTAACTATGGCTACACCTTC.

The chain carries TRBV30 and TRBJ1-2; TRBD1 aligns across 8 bases. Germline trimming cut 3 bases from V and 10 bases from J; bases unmatched to any gene: 7. The germline V gene has CDR1 GTSNPN and CDR2 SVGIG (reference sequence). CDR3 length: 12 residues. The CDR3 DNA is TGTGCCTGGAGGCCTTTGACAGGGGACTACACCTTC. This encodes CAWRPLTGDYTF.

The J gene is TRBJ2-3, the V gene TRBV7-8, with 8 bases identical to TRBD1. The CDR3 totals 16 residues. V dropped 5 bases and J dropped 2; count of bases not matched to a gene: 9. Germline-derived CDR1 and CDR2 are SGHVS and FQNEAQ. The CDR3 reads CASSPRDRSFTDTQYF. Written as DNA, the CDR3 is TGTGCCAGCAGCCCCCGGGACAGGAGCTTCACAGATACGCAGTATTTT.

J is TRBJ1-4 and V is TRBV4-1; 7 bases align to TRBD1. This CDR3 comprises 15 residues. With 4 bases clipped from V and 4 bases from J, the junction kept 6 bases outside the gene matches. Germline-derived CDR1 and CDR2 are MGHRA and YSYEKL. The DNA for the CDR3 is TGCGCCAGCAGCCCTATCGGACAGGTTAATGAAAAACTGTTTTTT. Protein: CASSPIGQVNEKLFF.

The CDR3 region is CASRPPGGSSSYEQYF. In DNA, the CDR3 is TGTGCCAGCAGACCCCCCGGCGGGTCGAGCTCCTACGAGCAGTACTTC. J is TRBJ2-7 and V is TRBV28; possible D gene TRBD2, 5 bases. Germline V gene sequence: CDR1 MDHEN, CDR2 SYDVKM. Trimming pared 6 bases from V and 0 bases from J, leaving 18 bases between. This CDR3 is 16 amino acids long.

The rearrangement joins TRBV6-2 or TRBV6-3 to TRBJ1-5, with 9 positions matching TRBD1. The germline CDR1 and CDR2 sequences are MNHEY and SVGEGT. This CDR3 is built from 16 residues. The V and J ends lost 5 bases and 4 bases, in that order; junction bases with no gene match: 9. The chain's CDR3 is CASSPPTGGGNQPQHF. DNA of the CDR3: TGTGCCAGCAGTCCACCGACAGGGGGAGGGAATCAGCCCCAGCATTTT.

The chain combines TRBV4-1 with TRBJ2-7; 12 bases are a match to TRBD2. This CDR3 spans 17 amino acids. V lost 1 base, J lost 2 bases, and 6 bases stayed unmatched. Germline V gives CDR1 MGHRA, CDR2 YSYEKL. In DNA form, the CDR3 reads TGCGCCAGCAGCCAAGGACTAGCGGGAGTTGGGGCCTACGAGCAGTACTTC. As protein: CASSQGLAGVGAYEQYF.

This clone was seen a few times. V gene TRBV9 combines with J gene TRBJ1-1; no clear D. Germline V lookup: CDR1 SGDLS, CDR2 YYNGEE. The CDR3 extends over 13 amino acids. V was shortened by 0 bases and J by 1 base, with 4 bases between the two germline ends. CDR3 sequence reads: CASSVDQNTEAFF. The CDR3 nucleotides read TGTGCCAGCAGCGTAGATCAGAACACTGAAGCTTTCTTT.

This rearrangement joins TRBV2 to TRBJ2-1, with 8 nucleotides matching TRBD1. Looked up from germline, CDR1 is SNHLY and CDR2 is FYNNEI. Unmatched junction bases numbered 5, after V lost 5 bases and J lost 2 bases. The CDR3 runs to 15 residues. CDR3 sequence (DNA): TGTGCCAGCAGTTTAGACAGGGGTGCCTACAATGAGCAGTTCTTC. This sequence encodes CASSLDRGAYNEQFF. Supplemented by reference TRBV2 and TRBJ2-1, the full variable domain reads EPEVTQTPSHQVTQMGQEVILRCVPISNHLYFYWYRQILGQKVEFLVSFYNNEISEKSEIFDDQFSVERPDGSNFTLKIRSTKLEDSAMYFCASSLDRGAYNEQFFGPGTRLTVL.